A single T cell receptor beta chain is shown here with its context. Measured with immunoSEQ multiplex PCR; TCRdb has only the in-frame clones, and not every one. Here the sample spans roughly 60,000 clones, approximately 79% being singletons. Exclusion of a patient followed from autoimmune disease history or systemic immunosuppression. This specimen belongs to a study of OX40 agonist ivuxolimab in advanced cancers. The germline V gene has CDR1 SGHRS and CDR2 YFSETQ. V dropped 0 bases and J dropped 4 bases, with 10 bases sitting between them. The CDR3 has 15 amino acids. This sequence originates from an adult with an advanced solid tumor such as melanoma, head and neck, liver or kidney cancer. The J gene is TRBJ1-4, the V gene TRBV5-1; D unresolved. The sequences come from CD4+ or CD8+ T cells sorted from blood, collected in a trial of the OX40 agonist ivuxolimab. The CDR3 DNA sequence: TGCGCCAGCAGCTTGGAGCAGCCAAGTAATGAAAAACTGTTTTTT. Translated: CASSLEQPSNEKLFF.